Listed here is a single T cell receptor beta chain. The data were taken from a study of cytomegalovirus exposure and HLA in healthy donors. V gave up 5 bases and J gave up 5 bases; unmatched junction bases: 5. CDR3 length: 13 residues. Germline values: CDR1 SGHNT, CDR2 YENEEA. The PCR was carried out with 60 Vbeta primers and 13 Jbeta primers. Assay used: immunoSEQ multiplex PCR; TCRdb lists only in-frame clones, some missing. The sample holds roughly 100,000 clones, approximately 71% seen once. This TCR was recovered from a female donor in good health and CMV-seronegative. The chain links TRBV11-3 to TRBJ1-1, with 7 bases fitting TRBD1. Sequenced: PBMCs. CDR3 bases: TGTGCCAGCAGCCTCAGGGGGTTGACTGAAGCTTTCTTT. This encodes CASSLRGLTEAFF.